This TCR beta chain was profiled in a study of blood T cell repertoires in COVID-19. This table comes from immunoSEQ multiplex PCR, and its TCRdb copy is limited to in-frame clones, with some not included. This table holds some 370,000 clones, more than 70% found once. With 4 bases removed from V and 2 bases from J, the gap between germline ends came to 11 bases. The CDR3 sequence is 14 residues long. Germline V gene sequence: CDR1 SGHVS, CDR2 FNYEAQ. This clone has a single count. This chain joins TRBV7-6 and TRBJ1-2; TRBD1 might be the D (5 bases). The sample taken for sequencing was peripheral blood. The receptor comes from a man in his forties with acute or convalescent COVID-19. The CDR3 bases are TGTGCCAGCAGCTCCGGGCCAGGGAACTATGGCTACACCTTC. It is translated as CASSSGPGNYGYTF.